The clone carrying this T cell receptor (beta chain) was counted ten times or more. Its specificity is unknown. This CDR3 contains 12 residues. Trimming shortened V by 8 bases and J by 4 bases, and 11 bases separated the two germline ends. From germline, CDR1 is MDHEN and CDR2 SYDVKM. These data come from a study of T cells in Graves' hyperthyroidism and ophthalmopathy. Broader study findings: Clonotypes that were expanded in thyroid above 0.001 mostly appeared in blood too.

Template material for amplifying TCR beta CDR3 regions consisted of RNA transcripts. The TCR CDR3 first-round RT-PCR relied on the HTBI primer set. MiXCR, applied by TCRdb to the multiplex PCR reads, yields one record per CDR3 protein. The sample holds 360,000 or so distinct CDR3 sequences, roughly 20% seen once. Each diagnosis was grounded in clinical symptoms, serum thyroxine and TRAb, thyroid ultrasound, and orbital computed tomography. This sequence joins TRBV28 and TRBJ1-1, with D hard to call. The sample comprised blood. The sequence derives from a woman in her thirties or forties with Graves' ophthalmopathy. CDR3 sequence (DNA): TGTGCCAGCGCCGAGAGGATCACTGAAGCTTTCTTT. Translating gives CASAERITEAFF.